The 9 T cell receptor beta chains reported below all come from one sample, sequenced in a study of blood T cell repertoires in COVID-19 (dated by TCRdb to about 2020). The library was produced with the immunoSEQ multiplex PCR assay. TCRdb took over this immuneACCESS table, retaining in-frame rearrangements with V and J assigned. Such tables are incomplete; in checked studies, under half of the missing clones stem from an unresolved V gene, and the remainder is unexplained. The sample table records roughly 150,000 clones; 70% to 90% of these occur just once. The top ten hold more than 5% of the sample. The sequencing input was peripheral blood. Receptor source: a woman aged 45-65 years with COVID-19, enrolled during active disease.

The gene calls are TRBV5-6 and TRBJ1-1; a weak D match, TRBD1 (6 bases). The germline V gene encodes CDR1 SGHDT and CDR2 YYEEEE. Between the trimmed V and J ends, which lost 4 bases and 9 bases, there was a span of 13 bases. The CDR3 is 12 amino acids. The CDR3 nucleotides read TGTGCCAGCAGCCCAATAGGGGGAAAAGCTTTCTTT. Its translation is CASSPIGGKAFF.

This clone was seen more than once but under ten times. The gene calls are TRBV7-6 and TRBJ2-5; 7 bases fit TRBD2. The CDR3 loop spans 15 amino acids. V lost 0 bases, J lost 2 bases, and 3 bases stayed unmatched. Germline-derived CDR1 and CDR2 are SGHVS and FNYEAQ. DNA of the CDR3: TGTGCCAGCAGCTTAGCGCGCGGGAGACAAGAGACCCAGTACTTC. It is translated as CASSLARGRQETQYF.

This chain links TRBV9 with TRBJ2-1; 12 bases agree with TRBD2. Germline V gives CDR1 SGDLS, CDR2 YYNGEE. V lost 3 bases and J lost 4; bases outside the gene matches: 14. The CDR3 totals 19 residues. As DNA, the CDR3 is TGTGCCAGCAGCGAGACGACTAGCGGGAGCTTGTACCTTTACAATGAGCAGTTCTTC. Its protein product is CASSETTSGSLYLYNEQFF.

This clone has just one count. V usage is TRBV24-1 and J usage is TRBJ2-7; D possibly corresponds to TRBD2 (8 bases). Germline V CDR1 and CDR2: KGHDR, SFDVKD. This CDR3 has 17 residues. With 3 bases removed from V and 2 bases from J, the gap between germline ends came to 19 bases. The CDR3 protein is CATSDPPGGGDPYEQYF. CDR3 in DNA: TGTGCCACCAGTGATCCACCGGGAGGGGGCGATCCCTACGAGCAGTACTTC.

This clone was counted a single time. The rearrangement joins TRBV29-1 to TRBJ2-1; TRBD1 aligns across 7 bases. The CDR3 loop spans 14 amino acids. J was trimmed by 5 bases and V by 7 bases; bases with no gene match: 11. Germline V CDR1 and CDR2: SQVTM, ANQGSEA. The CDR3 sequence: CSARYRGFDNEQFF. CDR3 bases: TGCAGCGCAAGATACAGGGGATTCGACAATGAGCAGTTCTTC.

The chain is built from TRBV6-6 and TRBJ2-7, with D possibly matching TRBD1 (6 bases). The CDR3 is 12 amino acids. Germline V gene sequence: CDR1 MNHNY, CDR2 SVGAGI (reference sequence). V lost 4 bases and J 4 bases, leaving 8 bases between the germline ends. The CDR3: CASSSGQYEQYF. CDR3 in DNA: TGTGCCAGCAGTTCCGGACAGTACGAGCAGTACTTC.

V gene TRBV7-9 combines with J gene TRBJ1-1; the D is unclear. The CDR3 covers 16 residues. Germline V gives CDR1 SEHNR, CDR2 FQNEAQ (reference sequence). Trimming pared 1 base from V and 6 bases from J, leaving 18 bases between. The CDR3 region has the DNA TGTGCCAGCAGCTTAGGTGGCCTTAACCAAAATCCTGAAGCTTTCTTT. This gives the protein CASSLGGLNQNPEAFF.

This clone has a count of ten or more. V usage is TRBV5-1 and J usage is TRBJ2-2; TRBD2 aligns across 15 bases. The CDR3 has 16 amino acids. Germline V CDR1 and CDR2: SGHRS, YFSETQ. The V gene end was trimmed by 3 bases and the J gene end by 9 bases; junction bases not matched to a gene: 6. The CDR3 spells CASSWTSGGAARELFF. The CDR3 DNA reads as TGCGCCAGCAGCTGGACTAGCGGGGGGGCGGCTCGGGAGCTGTTTTTT.

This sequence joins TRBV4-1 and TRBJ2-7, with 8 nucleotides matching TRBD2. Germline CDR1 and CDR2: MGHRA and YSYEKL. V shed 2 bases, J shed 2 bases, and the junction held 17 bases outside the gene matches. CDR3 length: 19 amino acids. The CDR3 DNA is TGCGCCAGCAGCCAACGACAAGGTTTCGGCGCGGGGGGCACCTACGAGCAGTACTTC. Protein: CASSQRQGFGAGGTYEQYF.